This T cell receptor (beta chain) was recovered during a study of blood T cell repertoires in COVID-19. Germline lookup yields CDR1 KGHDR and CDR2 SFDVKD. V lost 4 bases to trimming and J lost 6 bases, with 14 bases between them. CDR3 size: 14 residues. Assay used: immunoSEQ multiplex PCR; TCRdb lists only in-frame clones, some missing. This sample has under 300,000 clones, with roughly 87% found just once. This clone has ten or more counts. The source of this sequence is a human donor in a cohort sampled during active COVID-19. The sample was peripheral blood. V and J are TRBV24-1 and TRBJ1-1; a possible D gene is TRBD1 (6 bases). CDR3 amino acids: CATSENRDSAEAFF. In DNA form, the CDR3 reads TGTGCCACCAGTGAAAACAGGGATAGTGCTGAAGCTTTCTTT.